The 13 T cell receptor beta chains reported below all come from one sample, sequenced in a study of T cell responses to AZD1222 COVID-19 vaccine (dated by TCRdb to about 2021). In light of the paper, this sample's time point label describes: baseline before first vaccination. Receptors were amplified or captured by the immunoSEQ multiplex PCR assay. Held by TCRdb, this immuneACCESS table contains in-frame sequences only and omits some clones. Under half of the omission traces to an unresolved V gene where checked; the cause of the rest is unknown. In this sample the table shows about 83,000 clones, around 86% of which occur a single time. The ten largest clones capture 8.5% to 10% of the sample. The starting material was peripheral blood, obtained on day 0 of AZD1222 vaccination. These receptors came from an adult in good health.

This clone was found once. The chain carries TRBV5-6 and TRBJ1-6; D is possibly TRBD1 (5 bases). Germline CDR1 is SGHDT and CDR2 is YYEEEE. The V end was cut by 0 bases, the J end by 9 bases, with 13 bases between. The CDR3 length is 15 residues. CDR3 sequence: CASSLGAGWASPLHF. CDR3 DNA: TGTGCCAGCAGCTTGGGCGCAGGGTGGGCTTCACCCCTCCACTTT.

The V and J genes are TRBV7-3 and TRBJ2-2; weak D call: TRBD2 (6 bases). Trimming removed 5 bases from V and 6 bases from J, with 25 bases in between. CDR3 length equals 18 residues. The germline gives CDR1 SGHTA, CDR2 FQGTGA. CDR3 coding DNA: TGTGCCAGCAGCCCAATACCCCCTAGCGCGGAAGCCCCCGGGGAGCTGTTTTTT. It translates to CASSPIPPSAEAPGELFF. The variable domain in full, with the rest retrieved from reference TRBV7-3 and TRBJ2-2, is GAGVSQTPSNKVTEKGKYVELRCDPISGHTALYWYRQSLGQGPEFLIYFQGTGAADDSGLPNDRFFAVRPEGSVSTLKIQRTERGDSAVYLCASSPIPPSAEAPGELFFGEGSRLTVL.

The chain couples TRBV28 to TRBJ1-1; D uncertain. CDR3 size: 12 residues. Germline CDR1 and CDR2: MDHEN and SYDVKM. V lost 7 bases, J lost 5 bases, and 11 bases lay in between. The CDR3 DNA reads TGTGCCAGCAAACCCCAAGTAACTGAAGCTTTCTTT. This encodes CASKPQVTEAFF.

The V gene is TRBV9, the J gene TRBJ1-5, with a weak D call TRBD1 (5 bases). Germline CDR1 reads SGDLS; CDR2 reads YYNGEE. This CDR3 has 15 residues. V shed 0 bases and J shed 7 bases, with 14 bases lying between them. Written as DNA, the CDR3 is TGTGCCAGCAGCGTAGGGCTGGGACCGGAACAGCCCCAGCATTTT. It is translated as CASSVGLGPEQPQHF.

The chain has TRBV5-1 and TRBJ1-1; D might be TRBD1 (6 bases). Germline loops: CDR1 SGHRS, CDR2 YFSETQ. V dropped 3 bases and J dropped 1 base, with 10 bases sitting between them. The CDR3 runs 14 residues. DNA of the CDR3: TGCGCCAGCAGCTCACAGGGATCGAACACTGAAGCTTTCTTT. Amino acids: CASSSQGSNTEAFF.

The CDR3 bases are TGTGCCAGTAGTAAAAATCGGAAGGTGGACACTGAAGCTTTCTTT. This encodes CASSKNRKVDTEAFF. The chain has TRBV19 and TRBJ1-1, with D unclear. The ends were cut back, 4 bases at V and 3 bases at J, with 15 bases in the middle. The CDR3 runs 15 residues. CDR1 and CDR2 (germline): LNHDA, SQIVND (reference sequence).

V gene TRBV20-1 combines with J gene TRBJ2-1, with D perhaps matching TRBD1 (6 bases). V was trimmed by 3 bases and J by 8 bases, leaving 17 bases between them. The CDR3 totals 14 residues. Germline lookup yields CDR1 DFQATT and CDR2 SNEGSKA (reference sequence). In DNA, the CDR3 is TGCAGTGCTAGTACGAGCTTCTCAGGGGATGAGCAGTTCTTC. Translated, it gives CSASTSFSGDEQFF.

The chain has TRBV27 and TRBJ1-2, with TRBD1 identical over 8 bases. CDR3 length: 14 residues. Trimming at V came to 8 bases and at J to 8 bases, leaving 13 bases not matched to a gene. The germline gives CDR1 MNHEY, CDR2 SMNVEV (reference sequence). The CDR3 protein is CASRGQGGVRGYTF. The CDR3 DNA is TGTGCCAGCCGAGGACAGGGCGGGGTGAGGGGCTACACCTTC.

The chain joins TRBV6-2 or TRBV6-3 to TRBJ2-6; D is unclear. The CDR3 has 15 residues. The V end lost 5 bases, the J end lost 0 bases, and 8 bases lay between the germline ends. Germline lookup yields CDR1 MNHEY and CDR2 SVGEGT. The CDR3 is CASSDWVSGANVLTF. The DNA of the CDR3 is TGTGCCAGCAGTGATTGGGTCTCTGGGGCCAACGTCCTGACTTTC.

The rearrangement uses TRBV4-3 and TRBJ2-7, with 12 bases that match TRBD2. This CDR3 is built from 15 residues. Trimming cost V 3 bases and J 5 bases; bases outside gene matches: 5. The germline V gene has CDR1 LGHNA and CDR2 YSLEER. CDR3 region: CASSHGLAGINEQYF. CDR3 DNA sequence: TGCGCCAGCAGCCATGGACTAGCGGGAATTAACGAGCAGTACTTC.

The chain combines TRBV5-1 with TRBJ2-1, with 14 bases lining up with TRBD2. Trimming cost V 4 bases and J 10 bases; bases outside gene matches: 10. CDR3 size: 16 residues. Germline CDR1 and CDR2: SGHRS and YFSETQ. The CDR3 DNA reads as TGCGCCAGCAGCGGACGACTAGCGGGGGGGCCCCTCGAGCAGTTCTTC. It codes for CASSGRLAGGPLEQFF.

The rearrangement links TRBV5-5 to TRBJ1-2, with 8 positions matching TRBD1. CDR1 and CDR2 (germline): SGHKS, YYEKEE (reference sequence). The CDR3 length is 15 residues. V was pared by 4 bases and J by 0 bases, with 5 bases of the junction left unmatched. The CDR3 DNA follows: TGTGCCAGCAGCCTACAGGGGGGCCCTAACTATGGCTACACCTTC. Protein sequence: CASSLQGGPNYGYTF.

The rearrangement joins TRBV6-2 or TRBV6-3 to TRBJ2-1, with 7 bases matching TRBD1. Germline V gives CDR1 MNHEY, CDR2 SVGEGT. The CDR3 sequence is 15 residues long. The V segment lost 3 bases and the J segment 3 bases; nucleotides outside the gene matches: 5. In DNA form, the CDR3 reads TGTGCCAGCAGTTATCTAGGACAGGACTACAATGAGCAGTTCTTC. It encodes CASSYLGQDYNEQFF.